This TCR beta chain was found in a study of T cells in tumors after PD-1 blockade. Turning to the study itself: Excluded were patients with checkpoint blockade, immunosuppressants, or radiotherapy or other anti-cancer therapy within 4 weeks. On average, peripheral blood gave 110,000 or so TCR templates and tens of thousands of unique clonotypes. Daily vismodegib 150 mg continued in a subset of anti-PD-1-treated patients.

This table comes from immunoSEQ multiplex PCR, and its TCRdb copy is limited to in-frame clones, with some not included. The data show about 60,000 clones, 74% seen once. CDR3 length: 14 residues. Germline-derived CDR1 and CDR2 are LNHDA and SQIVND (reference sequence). The J segment lost 7 bases and the V segment lost 7 bases, leaving 10 bases of the junction unmatched. This specimen was PBMCs, taken after anti-PD-1 treatment. This receptor was obtained from a human donor with basal cell carcinoma. The genes are TRBV19 and TRBJ1-1; 9 nucleotides agree with TRBD1. CDR3 residues: CASTRDRAKIEAFF. Written as DNA, the CDR3 is TGTGCCAGTACCCGGGACAGGGCAAAAATTGAAGCTTTCTTT.